The present TCR beta chain was sequenced within a study of T cell responses to AZD1222 COVID-19 vaccine. Note on this clone: Its antigen is still unknown.

Some second doses came at about 4 weeks and others at about 12 weeks; these were pooled. Study findings and constraints: Repertoire samples came only from after the peak T cell response. At baseline, just six or seven AZD1222 recipients tested seropositive. Donors, mostly white British, included more females; clonal diversity was possibly underestimated.

With 0 bases removed from V and 9 bases from J, the gap between germline ends came to 10 bases. The CDR3 sequence is 13 residues long. The germline gives CDR1 SGHRS, CDR2 YFSETQ. Assay: immunoSEQ multiplex PCR; the TCRdb copy retains only in-frame clones and omits some. The data hold 180,000 or so clones, with 85% to 90% observed a single time. Here the sequenced sample was peripheral blood, taken 28 days after the second AZD1222 dose. The chain uses TRBV5-1 and TRBJ2-1, with D maybe TRBD2 (6 bases). The sequence came from an adult who received the AZD1222 COVID-19 vaccine. CDR3 residues: CASSLVEEGEQFF. For the CDR3, the DNA is TGCGCCAGCAGCTTGGTAGAGGAGGGTGAGCAGTTCTTC.